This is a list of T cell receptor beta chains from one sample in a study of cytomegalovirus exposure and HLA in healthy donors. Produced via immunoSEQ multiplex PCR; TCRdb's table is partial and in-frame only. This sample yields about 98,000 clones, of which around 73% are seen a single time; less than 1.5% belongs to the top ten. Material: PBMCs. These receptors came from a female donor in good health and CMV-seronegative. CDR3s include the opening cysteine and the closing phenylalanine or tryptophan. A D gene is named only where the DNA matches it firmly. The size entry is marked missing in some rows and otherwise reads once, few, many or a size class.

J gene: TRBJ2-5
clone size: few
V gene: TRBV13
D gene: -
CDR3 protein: CASSGGVGETQYF
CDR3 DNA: TGTGCCAGCAGCGGAGGGGTAGGAGAGACCCAGTACTTC

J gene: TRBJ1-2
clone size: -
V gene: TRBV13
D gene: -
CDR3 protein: CASHRTGNYGYTF
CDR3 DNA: TGTGCCAGCCACCGAACAGGAAACTATGGCTACACCTTC

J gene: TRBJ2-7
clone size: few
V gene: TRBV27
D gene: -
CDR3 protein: CASSLVASGGSQYF
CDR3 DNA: TGTGCCAGCAGTTTAGTGGCTAGTGGTGGGTCGCAGTACTTC

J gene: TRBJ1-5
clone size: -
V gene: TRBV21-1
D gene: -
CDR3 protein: CASSPGGGGNQPQHF
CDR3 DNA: TGTGCCAGCAGTCCCGGGGGTGGCGGCAATCAGCCCCAGCATTTT

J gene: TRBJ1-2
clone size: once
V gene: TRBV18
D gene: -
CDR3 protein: CASSPREAMVNYGYTF
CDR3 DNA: TGTGCCAGCTCACCAAGGGAGGCCATGGTTAACTATGGCTACACCTTC

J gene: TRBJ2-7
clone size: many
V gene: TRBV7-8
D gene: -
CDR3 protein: CASSPRGGYEQYF
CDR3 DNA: TGTGCCAGCAGTCCTAGGGGGGGATACGAGCAGTACTTC

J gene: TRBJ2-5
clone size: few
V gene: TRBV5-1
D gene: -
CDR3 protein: CASSFGGGETQYF
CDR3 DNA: TGCGCCAGCAGCTTCGGCGGGGGCGAGACCCAGTACTTC

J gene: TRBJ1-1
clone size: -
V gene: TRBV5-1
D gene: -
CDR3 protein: CASSFPKMNTEAFF
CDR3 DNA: TGCGCCAGCAGCTTCCCCAAAATGAACACTGAAGCTTTCTTT

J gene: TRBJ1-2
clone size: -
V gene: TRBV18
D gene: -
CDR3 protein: CASSPRGDYGYTF
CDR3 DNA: TGTGCCAGCTCACCACGCGGTGACTATGGCTACACCTTC

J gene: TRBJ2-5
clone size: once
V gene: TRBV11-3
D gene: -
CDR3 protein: CASSLGANFQETQYF
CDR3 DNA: TGTGCCAGCAGCTTAGGGGCTAACTTCCAAGAGACCCAGTACTTC

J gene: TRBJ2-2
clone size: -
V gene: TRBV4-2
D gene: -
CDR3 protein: CASSQGLGYTGELFF
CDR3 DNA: TGTGCCAGCAGCCAAGGACTCGGATACACCGGGGAGCTGTTTTTT

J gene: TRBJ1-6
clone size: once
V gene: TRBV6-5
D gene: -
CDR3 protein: CASRREFGQGSPLHF
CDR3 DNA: TGTGCCAGCAGACGTGAGTTCGGTCAGGGTTCACCCCTCCACTTT

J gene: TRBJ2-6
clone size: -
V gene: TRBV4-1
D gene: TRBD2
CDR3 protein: CASSQEGLAVHSGANVLTF
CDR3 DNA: TGCGCCAGCAGCCAAGAGGGCCTAGCGGTGCACTCTGGGGCCAACGTCCTGACTTTC

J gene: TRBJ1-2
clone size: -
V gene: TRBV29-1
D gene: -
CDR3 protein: CSVVDNNYGYTF
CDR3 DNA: TGCAGCGTTGTGGACAACAATTATGGCTACACCTTC

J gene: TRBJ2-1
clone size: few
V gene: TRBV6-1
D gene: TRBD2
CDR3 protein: CASTASGTYNEQFF
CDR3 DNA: TGTGCCAGCACCGCGAGCGGGACCTACAATGAGCAGTTCTTC

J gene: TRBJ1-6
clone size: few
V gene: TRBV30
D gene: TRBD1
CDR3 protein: CAWRQGGNSPLHF
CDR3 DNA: TGTGCCTGGAGGCAGGGGGGTAATTCACCCCTCCACTTT

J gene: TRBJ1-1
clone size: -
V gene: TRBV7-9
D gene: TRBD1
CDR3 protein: CASSFGQGRTEAFF
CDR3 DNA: TGTGCCAGCAGCTTCGGACAGGGGCGGACTGAAGCTTTCTTT

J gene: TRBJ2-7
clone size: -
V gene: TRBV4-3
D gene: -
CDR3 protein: CASSQDRGFYEQYF
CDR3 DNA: TGCGCCAGCAGCCAAGACAGGGGATTCTACGAGCAGTACTTC

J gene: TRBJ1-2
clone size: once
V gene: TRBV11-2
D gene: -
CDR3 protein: CASSFPRLGYTF
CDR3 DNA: TGTGCCAGCAGCTTTCCCCGGTTGGGCTACACCTTC

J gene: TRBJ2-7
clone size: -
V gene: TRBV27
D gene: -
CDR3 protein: CASSLGRVYEQYF
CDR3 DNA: TGTGCCAGCAGTTTGGGCAGGGTCTACGAGCAGTACTTC

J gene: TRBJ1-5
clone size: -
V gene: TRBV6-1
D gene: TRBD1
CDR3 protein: CASSGDRGVRQPQHF
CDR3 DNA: TGTGCCAGCAGTGGGGACAGGGGGGTGCGGCAGCCCCAGCATTTT

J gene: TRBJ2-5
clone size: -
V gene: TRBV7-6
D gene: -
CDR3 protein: CASSLAPREGETQYF
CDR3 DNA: TGTGCCAGCAGCTTAGCCCCGCGCGAGGGAGAGACCCAGTACTTC

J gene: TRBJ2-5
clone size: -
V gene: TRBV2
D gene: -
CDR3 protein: CASSEWTARETQYF
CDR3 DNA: TGTGCCAGCAGTGAATGGACAGCCAGGGAGACCCAGTACTTC

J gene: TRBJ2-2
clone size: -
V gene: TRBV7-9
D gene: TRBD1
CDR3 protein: CASSLARGRGNPGELFF
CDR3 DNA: TGTGCCAGCAGCTTAGCGCGAGGCAGGGGGAATCCCGGGGAGCTGTTTTTT

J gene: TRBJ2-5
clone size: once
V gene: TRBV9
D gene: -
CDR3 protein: CASSPFQGQETQYF
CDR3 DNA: TGTGCCAGCAGCCCATTCCAGGGTCAAGAGACCCAGTACTTC

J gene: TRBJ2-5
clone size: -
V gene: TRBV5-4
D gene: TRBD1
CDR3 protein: CASSPQTGHQETQYF
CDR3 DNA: TGTGCCAGCAGCCCCCAGACAGGGCACCAAGAGACCCAGTACTTC

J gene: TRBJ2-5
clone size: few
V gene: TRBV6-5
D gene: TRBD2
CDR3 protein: CASTAAGGAQETQYF
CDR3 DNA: TGTGCCAGCACCGCAGCGGGGGGGGCACAAGAGACCCAGTACTTC

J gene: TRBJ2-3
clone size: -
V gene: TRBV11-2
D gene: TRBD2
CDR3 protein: CASSSRGGITQYF
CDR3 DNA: TGTGCCAGCAGCTCCCGGGGGGGGATAACGCAGTATTTT

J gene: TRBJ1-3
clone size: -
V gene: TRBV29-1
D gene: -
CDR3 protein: CSVRAGTGNTIYF
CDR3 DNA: TGCAGCGTCCGGGCGGGAACTGGAAACACCATATATTTT

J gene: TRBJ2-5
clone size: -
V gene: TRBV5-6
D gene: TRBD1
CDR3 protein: CASSPDRGAETQYF
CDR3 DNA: TGTGCCAGCAGCCCGGACAGGGGAGCAGAGACCCAGTACTTC

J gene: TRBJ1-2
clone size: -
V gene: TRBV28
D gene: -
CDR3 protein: CASSLQGGYTF
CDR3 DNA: TGTGCCAGCAGTTTACAGGGTGGCTACACCTTC

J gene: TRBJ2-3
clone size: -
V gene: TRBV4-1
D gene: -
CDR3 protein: CASSQVPGVIADTQYF
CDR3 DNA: TGCGCCAGCAGCCAAGTTCCGGGAGTTATAGCAGATACGCAGTATTTT

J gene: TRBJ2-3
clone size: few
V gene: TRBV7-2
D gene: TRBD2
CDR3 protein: CASSTSGGATDTQYF
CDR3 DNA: TGTGCCAGCAGCACAAGCGGGGGGGCCACAGATACGCAGTATTTT

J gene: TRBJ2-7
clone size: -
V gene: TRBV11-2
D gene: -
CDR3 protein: CASSADSTYEQYF
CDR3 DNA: TGTGCCAGCAGCGCCGACTCAACCTACGAGCAGTACTTC

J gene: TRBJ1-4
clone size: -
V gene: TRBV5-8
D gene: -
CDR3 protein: CASSLSGSSEKLFF
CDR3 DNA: TGTGCCAGCAGCTTGTCGGGGAGCAGCGAAAAACTGTTTTTT

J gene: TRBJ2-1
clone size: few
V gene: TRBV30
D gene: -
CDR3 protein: CAWSLTGLLNEQFF
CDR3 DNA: TGTGCCTGGAGTCTTACAGGGCTCCTCAATGAGCAGTTCTTC